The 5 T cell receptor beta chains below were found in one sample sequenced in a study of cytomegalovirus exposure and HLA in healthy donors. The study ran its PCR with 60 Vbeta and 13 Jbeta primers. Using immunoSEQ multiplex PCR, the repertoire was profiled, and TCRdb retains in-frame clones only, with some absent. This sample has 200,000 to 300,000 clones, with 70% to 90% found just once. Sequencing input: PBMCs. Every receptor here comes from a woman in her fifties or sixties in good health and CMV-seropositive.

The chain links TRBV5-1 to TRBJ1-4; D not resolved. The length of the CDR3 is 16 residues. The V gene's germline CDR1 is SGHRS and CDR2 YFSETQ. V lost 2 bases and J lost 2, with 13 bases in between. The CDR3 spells CASSFTSPGTNEKLFF. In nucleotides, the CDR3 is TGCGCCAGCAGCTTTACATCCCCGGGGACTAATGAAAAACTGTTTTTT.

In nucleotides, the CDR3 is TGTGCCTGGAGTGTACGCCTCGGAGAGACCCAGTACTTC. Its translation: CAWSVRLGETQYF. The rearrangement uses TRBV30 and TRBJ2-5, with no clear D. Per the germline V gene, CDR1 is GTSNPN and CDR2 is SVGIG (reference sequence). Trimming removed 0 bases at V and 4 bases at J, with 9 bases between. The CDR3 has 13 residues.

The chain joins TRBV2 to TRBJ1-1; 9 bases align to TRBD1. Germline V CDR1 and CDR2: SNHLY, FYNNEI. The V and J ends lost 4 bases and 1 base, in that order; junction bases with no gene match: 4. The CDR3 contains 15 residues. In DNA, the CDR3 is TGTGCCAGCAGTGCCCTGGACAGGGGGAACACTGAAGCTTTCTTT. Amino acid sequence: CASSALDRGNTEAFF.

CDR3: CASSLRGTSYEQYF. The DNA for the CDR3 is TGTGCCAGCAGTTTACGCGGAACCTCCTACGAGCAGTACTTC. The chain uses TRBV27 and TRBJ2-7; D uncertain. Germline V gene sequence: CDR1 MNHEY, CDR2 SMNVEV (reference sequence). There are 14 residues in the CDR3. Trimming cost V 2 bases and J 0 bases, with 8 bases left between them.

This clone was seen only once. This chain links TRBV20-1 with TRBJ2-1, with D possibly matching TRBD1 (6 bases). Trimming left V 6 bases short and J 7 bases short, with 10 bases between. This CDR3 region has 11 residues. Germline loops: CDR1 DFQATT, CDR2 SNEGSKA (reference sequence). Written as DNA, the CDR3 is TGCAGTGCCCCGAGGGGGAATGAGCAGTTCTTC. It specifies CSAPRGNEQFF.